A selection of T cell receptor beta chains follows, all from one sample in a study of blood T cell repertoires in COVID-19. The data were produced by immunoSEQ multiplex PCR, yet TCRdb's version contains in-frame clones alone and is incomplete. The data contain hundreds of thousands of clones, about nine tenths of them singletons. The sequenced sample was PBMCs or T cells enriched from blood (not recorded which). These TCRs come from a woman aged 25 to 39 with acute COVID-19. CDR3s include the opening cysteine and the closing phenylalanine or tryptophan. The order of the fields is V gene, D gene, J gene, clone size, CDR3 protein, CDR3 DNA. The D gene is left open where the match is weak. Clone sizes are given selectively: once, few, many, or a class where the clone is expanded.

v_gene: TRBV27; d_gene: TRBD2; j_gene: TRBJ2-1; abundance: once; CDR3aa: CASSLSSLGGEYNEQFF; CDR3nt: TGTGCCAGCAGTTTATCCAGTTTGGGGGGGGAATACAATGAGCAGTTCTTC
v_gene: TRBV7-2; d_gene: TRBD1; j_gene: TRBJ2-1; abundance: -; CDR3aa: CASSFTGGSSYNEQFF; CDR3nt: TGTGCCAGCAGCTTCACAGGGGGGAGCTCCTACAATGAGCAGTTCTTC
v_gene: TRBV7-3; d_gene: -; j_gene: TRBJ2-7; abundance: -; CDR3aa: CASSLRPGDEQYF; CDR3nt: TGTGCCAGCAGCCTCCGCCCCGGGGACGAGCAGTACTTC
v_gene: TRBV7-2; d_gene: TRBD2; j_gene: TRBJ2-1; abundance: once; CDR3aa: CASSLTSGGFVEQFF; CDR3nt: TGTGCCAGCAGCTTAACTAGCGGGGGCTTCGTGGAGCAGTTCTTC
v_gene: TRBV4-3; d_gene: TRBD1; j_gene: TRBJ1-2; abundance: -; CDR3aa: CASSQGPFGTGVLGDYGYTF; CDR3nt: TGCGCCAGCAGCCAAGGGCCGTTTGGGACAGGGGTTCTTGGGGACTATGGCTACACCTTC
v_gene: TRBV5-1; d_gene: -; j_gene: TRBJ2-2; abundance: -; CDR3aa: CASSLGFGSGTGELFF; CDR3nt: TGCGCCAGCAGCTTGGGATTCGGGAGCGGTACCGGGGAGCTGTTTTTT
v_gene: TRBV5-1; d_gene: -; j_gene: TRBJ1-2; abundance: -; CDR3aa: CASSLASGGRYTF; CDR3nt: TGCGCCAGCAGCTTGGCGTCTGGGGGCCGCTACACCTTC
v_gene: TRBV24-1; d_gene: TRBD2; j_gene: TRBJ2-1; abundance: -; CDR3aa: CATSDPASGSGRAGEQFF; CDR3nt: TGTGCCACCAGTGACCCGGCGTCGGGTAGCGGGAGGGCCGGTGAGCAGTTCTTC
v_gene: TRBV19; d_gene: TRBD1; j_gene: TRBJ1-2; abundance: -; CDR3aa: CASAPAGQGGYGYTF; CDR3nt: TGTGCCAGTGCCCCCGCTGGACAGGGTGGCTATGGCTACACCTTC
v_gene: TRBV18; d_gene: -; j_gene: TRBJ1-3; abundance: -; CDR3aa: CASSPEWSGNTIYF; CDR3nt: TGTGCCAGCTCCCCCGAGTGGTCTGGAAACACCATATATTTT
v_gene: TRBV5-1; d_gene: -; j_gene: TRBJ2-7; abundance: -; CDR3aa: CASRAGPYEQYF; CDR3nt: TGCGCCAGCAGGGCGGGACCCTACGAGCAGTACTTC
v_gene: TRBV5-1; d_gene: TRBD1; j_gene: TRBJ1-4; abundance: -; CDR3aa: CASSPGQGNEKLFF; CDR3nt: TGCGCCAGCAGCCCGGGACAGGGGAATGAAAAACTGTTTTTT
v_gene: TRBV7-8; d_gene: -; j_gene: TRBJ2-5; abundance: -; CDR3aa: CASSFSTARETQYF; CDR3nt: TGTGCCAGCAGCTTTTCGACAGCGCGAGAGACCCAGTACTTC
v_gene: TRBV29-1; d_gene: -; j_gene: TRBJ1-2; abundance: -; CDR3aa: CSVVGRGSNYGYTF; CDR3nt: TGCAGCGTTGTCGGGCGGGGGAGCAACTATGGCTACACCTTC
v_gene: TRBV2; d_gene: TRBD2; j_gene: TRBJ2-1; abundance: -; CDR3aa: CASSVREGGYNEQFF; CDR3nt: TGTGCCAGCAGTGTGCGGGAGGGCGGCTACAATGAGCAGTTCTTC
v_gene: TRBV6-5; d_gene: TRBD1; j_gene: TRBJ1-2; abundance: -; CDR3aa: CASSYWQGVVAYTF; CDR3nt: TGTGCCAGCAGTTACTGGCAGGGGGTGGTCGCCTACACCTTC
v_gene: TRBV4-1; d_gene: -; j_gene: TRBJ1-1; abundance: -; CDR3aa: CASSPKRWDTEAFF; CDR3nt: TGCGCCAGCAGCCCAAAGCGGTGGGACACTGAAGCTTTCTTT
v_gene: TRBV3-1/TRBV3-2; d_gene: -; j_gene: TRBJ2-1; abundance: -; CDR3aa: CASSQGGGSYNEQFF; CDR3nt: TGTGCCAGCTCCCAAGGCGGCGGGTCCTACAATGAGCAGTTCTTC
v_gene: TRBV10-3; d_gene: -; j_gene: TRBJ2-1; abundance: few; CDR3aa: CAISEGRRDNEQFF; CDR3nt: TGTGCCATCAGTGAGGGACGGCGGGACAATGAGCAGTTCTTC
v_gene: TRBV7-2; d_gene: -; j_gene: TRBJ1-5; abundance: once; CDR3aa: CASSLDRARNQPQHF; CDR3nt: TGTGCCAGCAGCTTAGACAGGGCCCGTAATCAGCCCCAGCATTTT
v_gene: TRBV4-3; d_gene: TRBD1; j_gene: TRBJ1-1; abundance: -; CDR3aa: CASSLTGGNTEAFF; CDR3nt: TGCGCCAGCAGCCTGACAGGGGGCAACACTGAAGCTTTCTTT
v_gene: TRBV19; d_gene: -; j_gene: TRBJ1-1; abundance: -; CDR3aa: CASSMLTVNTEAFF; CDR3nt: TGTGCCAGTAGTATGCTGACAGTCAACACTGAAGCTTTCTTT
v_gene: TRBV10-3; d_gene: TRBD1; j_gene: TRBJ2-5; abundance: -; CDR3aa: CAISGFSSRDRGRETQYF; CDR3nt: TGTGCCATCAGTGGATTCTCTTCCCGGGACAGGGGGCGGGAGACCCAGTACTTC
v_gene: TRBV7-6; d_gene: -; j_gene: TRBJ1-4; abundance: -; CDR3aa: CAGFFRATNEKLFF; CDR3nt: TGTGCGGGCTTTTTTCGAGCAACTAATGAAAAACTGTTTTTT
v_gene: TRBV7-9; d_gene: TRBD1; j_gene: TRBJ2-7; abundance: -; CDR3aa: CASSLDWPGGPYEQYF; CDR3nt: TGTGCCAGCAGCTTAGACTGGCCAGGGGGTCCCTACGAGCAGTACTTC
v_gene: TRBV10-3; d_gene: -; j_gene: TRBJ2-1; abundance: -; CDR3aa: CAISESGANHNEQFF; CDR3nt: TGTGCCATCAGTGAGTCGGGGGCCAACCACAATGAGCAGTTCTTC
v_gene: TRBV4-1; d_gene: -; j_gene: TRBJ2-7; abundance: -; CDR3aa: CASSQDRVGEGIEQYF; CDR3nt: TGCGCCAGCAGCCAAGATCGAGTGGGAGAGGGTATCGAGCAGTACTTC
v_gene: TRBV28; d_gene: TRBD2; j_gene: TRBJ2-2; abundance: -; CDR3aa: CASSSAGGPGTGELFF; CDR3nt: TGTGCCAGCAGTTCAGCGGGAGGGCCGGGCACCGGGGAGCTGTTTTTT
v_gene: TRBV11-2; d_gene: TRBD1; j_gene: TRBJ1-2; abundance: -; CDR3aa: CASSSGQNYGYTF; CDR3nt: TGTGCCAGCAGCTCGGGACAGAACTATGGCTACACCTTC
v_gene: TRBV2; d_gene: -; j_gene: TRBJ2-5; abundance: few; CDR3aa: CASSLLSGTQYF; CDR3nt: TGTGCCAGCAGTCTCTTATCCGGGACCCAGTACTTC
v_gene: TRBV6-1; d_gene: -; j_gene: TRBJ1-1; abundance: few; CDR3aa: CASSEYQGSEAFF; CDR3nt: TGTGCCAGCAGTGAATATCAGGGGTCTGAAGCTTTCTTT
v_gene: TRBV11-2; d_gene: -; j_gene: TRBJ1-3; abundance: -; CDR3aa: CASSHRETGNTIYF; CDR3nt: TGTGCCAGCAGCCACAGGGAGACGGGAAACACCATATATTTT
v_gene: TRBV19; d_gene: TRBD1; j_gene: TRBJ1-5; abundance: -; CDR3aa: CASSIPTGGGNQPQHF; CDR3nt: TGTGCCAGTAGTATCCCGACAGGGGGAGGCAATCAGCCCCAGCATTTT
v_gene: TRBV7-3; d_gene: -; j_gene: TRBJ2-2; abundance: -; CDR3aa: CASSTGSTGELFF; CDR3nt: TGTGCCAGCAGTACGGGGTCCACCGGGGAGCTGTTTTTT
v_gene: TRBV6-2/TRBV6-3; d_gene: -; j_gene: TRBJ1-2; abundance: -; CDR3aa: CASSYGVEGDGYTF; CDR3nt: TGTGCCAGCAGTTACGGGGTTGAGGGAGATGGCTACACCTTC
v_gene: TRBV7-6; d_gene: TRBD2; j_gene: TRBJ2-7; abundance: once; CDR3aa: CASSLRRESHEQYF; CDR3nt: TGTGCCAGCAGCTTACGGCGGGAGTCCCACGAGCAGTACTTC
v_gene: TRBV9; d_gene: TRBD2; j_gene: TRBJ2-3; abundance: once; CDR3aa: CASSVGLAGGGTDTQYF; CDR3nt: TGTGCCAGCAGCGTAGGACTAGCGGGGGGGGGCACAGATACGCAGTATTTT
v_gene: TRBV4-1; d_gene: TRBD2; j_gene: TRBJ2-1; abundance: few; CDR3aa: CASSQDMGLAVLNEQFF; CDR3nt: TGCGCCAGCAGCCAAGATATGGGACTAGCGGTGCTAAATGAGCAGTTCTTC
v_gene: TRBV19; d_gene: TRBD1; j_gene: TRBJ1-6; abundance: -; CDR3aa: CASRDPGQGASPLHF; CDR3nt: TGTGCCAGTAGAGACCCGGGACAGGGGGCTTCACCCCTCCACTTT
v_gene: TRBV28; d_gene: -; j_gene: TRBJ1-1; abundance: once; CDR3aa: CASSFEEGRITEAFF; CDR3nt: TGTGCCAGCAGTTTCGAGGAGGGCAGAATAACTGAAGCTTTCTTT
v_gene: TRBV27; d_gene: -; j_gene: TRBJ1-3; abundance: -; CDR3aa: CASSPTHDTGNTIYF; CDR3nt: TGTGCCAGCAGTCCAACCCACGACACTGGAAACACCATATATTTT
v_gene: TRBV28; d_gene: TRBD1; j_gene: TRBJ1-5; abundance: -; CDR3aa: CASSLWDRGHGNQPQHF; CDR3nt: TGTGCCAGCAGTTTATGGGACAGGGGGCATGGCAATCAGCCCCAGCATTTT